Described below is a single T cell receptor (beta chain) sequence and its context. This clonotype was seen only a few times. Its target antigen remains unknown. No qualities accompany the bases; no much larger clone lies one base away. V sheds 1 base and J sheds 7 bases, leaving 10 bases between their ends. CDR3 length: 13 amino acids, cysteine to phenylalanine. The entry retains the CDR3 DNA only, 39 bases that are in frame from base 1. In the germline V gene, CDR1 corresponds to SGHAT and CDR2 to FQNNGV. The treatment or condition tag for this specimen amounts to: in vitro stimulation with specific CMV peptide epitopes to enrich CMV-specific T cells. The sample comes from a study of T cell repertoires in cytomegalovirus infection (dated by TCRdb to the late 2010s). For the wider study: Recently identified HLA-C-restricted CMV epitopes, whose presentation resists viral immunomodulation, were targeted by peptide stimulations together with well-studied HLA-B-restricted epitopes. Because public TCR beta signatures pointed to carriage of CMV infection together with the matching HLA type, the HLA type of each donor mattered for the analysis. The research as a whole found: Carriers of CMV infection plus the relevant HLA type were discriminated by the cumulative frequency of public TCR beta family members in the study cohort and in an independent roughly 340-donor cohort. The ex vivo response was dominated by HLA-C-restricted CMV-specific TCR beta clonotypes, and the single most frequent clonotype in two of eight donors was supplied by these HLA-C-restricted clonotypes.

The data were produced on an Illumina HiSeq 1500. TCRdb itself trimmed the public reads at Q25 with fastp, ran MiXCR and retained productive beta chains. Entries that share a CDR3 protein sequence are merged under the most common genes and DNA. The sample data list about 360,000 distinct CDR3 sequences, and nearly 35% of these were observed just once. The ten largest clones add up to approximately 13% of the sample. The chain is encoded by TRBV11-2 joined to TRBJ1-2; the D gene lacks a confident call. The sequence was collected from a human donor in good health (CMV status not recorded). Some clones in this sample may be carry-over from other donors' samples. The input for sequencing was cultured PBMCs, taken from culture after CMV antigen stimulation. The DNA reads as follows: TGTGCCAGCAGCTTAGGAAGGGTGGCTGGCTACACCTTC. Its protein product is CASSLGRVAGYTF.